Presented here are 2 T cell receptor beta chains from one specimen sequenced in a study of blood T cell repertoires in COVID-19 (dated by TCRdb to the early 2020s). Libraries were prepared through the immunoSEQ multiplex PCR assay. The source is immuneACCESS, and TCRdb retained only in-frame sequences with V and J called. Part of the clones is not carried over; for the studies checked, unresolved V genes explain less than half of this, and the remainder is unexplained. This sample is represented by approximately 310,000 clones; around 87% of them were singletons. The ten largest account for 7.8% of the sample. Material: peripheral blood. All receptors come from a woman between 45 and 60 years old who had recovered from COVID-19.

The rearrangement links TRBV5-1 to TRBJ1-1, with 8 bases aligning to TRBD1. The CDR3 runs 14 residues. V gave up 4 bases and J gave up 4 bases; unmatched junction bases: 6. Germline-derived CDR1 and CDR2 are SGHRS and YFSETQ. CDR3 DNA sequence: TGCGCCAGCAGCCACCAGGGGGCGGGCACTGAAGCTTTCTTT. Its protein product is CASSHQGAGTEAFF. The variable domain in full, completed from reference TRBV5-1 and TRBJ1-1, reads KAGVTQTPRYLIKTRGQQVTLSCSPISGHRSVSWYQQTPGQGLQFLFEYFSETQRNKGNFPGRFSGRQFSNSRSEMNVSTLELGDSALYLCASSHQGAGTEAFFGQGTRLTVV.

The gene calls are TRBV13 and TRBJ2-3; D unresolved. This CDR3 comprises 12 residues. V lost 5 bases to trimming and J lost 3 bases, with 6 bases between them. The germline V gene encodes CDR1 PRHDT and CDR2 FYEKMQ (reference sequence). CDR3 loop: CASSPNTDTQYF. The CDR3 region has the DNA TGTGCCAGCAGCCCCAATACAGATACGCAGTATTTT.